The rows below give T cell receptor beta chains drawn from one sample of a study of cytomegalovirus exposure and HLA in healthy donors. Clones were sequenced by immunoSEQ multiplex PCR, and TCRdb holds only the in-frame ones, with some missing. The table shows around 130,000 clones, with 75% to 90% occurring only once. Sequencing was carried out using PBMCs. The receptors originated from a woman in her thirties or forties in good health and CMV-seropositive. CDR3s include the opening cysteine and the closing phenylalanine or tryptophan. Not every row has a clone size; where given, it reads once, few, many or a size class.

>.|17|TRBV9|TRBJ2-3
CASSYGLAGGNTDTQYF
>.|14|TRBV2|TRBJ1-5
CASSIYYSNQPQHF
>.|15|TRBV29-1|TRBJ2-3
CSVVKNSPSTDTQYF
>.|14|TRBV7-8|TRBJ2-1
CASSAALTGSEQFF
>.|16|TRBV27|.
CASRPPRPNRSYEQYF
>once|15|TRBV11-3|TRBJ2-2
CASSHGWGPGGELFF
>.|14|TRBV6-1|TRBJ2-3
CASRAAGERDTQYF
>once|14|TRBV27|TRBJ1-2
CASSFGTGNYGYTF
>.|15|TRBV5-1|TRBJ2-5
CASSLSGTGKETQYF
>.|12|TRBV29-1|TRBJ2-3
CSTQPRTDTQYF
>.|14|TRBV6-5|TRBJ1-5
CASSEPGLDQPQHF
>.|14|TRBV5-1|TRBJ2-7
CASSPRASTYEQYF
>once|15|TRBV6-5|TRBJ1-2
CASSYSSGANYGYTF
>.|15|TRBV10-3|TRBJ2-5
CAIRGDRGRGETQYF
>.|13|TRBV28|TRBJ2-7
CASSFVGDYEQYF
>.|15|TRBV7-6|TRBJ2-7
CASSMTSGSPHEQYF
>.|14|TRBV27|TRBJ2-2
CASRPRWDTGELFF